The 20 T cell receptor beta chains below come from one sample, sequenced in a study of shared clonotypes between healthy human individuals. Sequencing was performed with immunoSEQ multiplex PCR; in TCRdb, only in-frame clones are kept and a portion is missing. The sample lists 2 million to 2.5 million clones; around 95% were seen once. What was sequenced was naive CD4+ T cells sorted from blood. Subset described: CD45RA+ positively selected. Receptor source: a man aged 18 to 29 in good health.

This clone has only a few counts. The chain has TRBV30 and TRBJ1-1; no clear D gene. Germline CDR1 GTSNPN, CDR2 SVGIG (reference sequence). The CDR3 sequence is 13 residues long. V lost 1 base and J 0 bases, leaving 6 bases between the germline ends. DNA for the CDR3: TGTGCCTGGAGTGACGGGGTGAACACTGAAGCTTTCTTT. Protein: CAWSDGVNTEAFF.

The V and J genes are TRBV5-1 and TRBJ1-5; 7 positions match TRBD1. With 4 bases clipped from V and 4 bases from J, the junction kept 2 bases outside the gene matches. CDR1 is SGHRS and CDR2 is YFSETQ in the germline V gene. The CDR3 sequence is 13 residues long. CDR3 DNA: TGCGCCAGCAGCCAGGGACAGAATCAGCCCCAGCATTTT. Encoded protein: CASSQGQNQPQHF.

V is TRBV5-1 and J is TRBJ2-2; D is ambiguous. The V gene's germline CDR1 is SGHRS and CDR2 YFSETQ. V lost 5 bases, J lost 2 bases, and 19 bases lay in between. The CDR3 sequence is 17 residues long. The CDR3 DNA reads TGCGCCAGCAGAGCAATCCCAGGTACAATTAACACCGGGGAGCTGTTTTTT. It encodes CASRAIPGTINTGELFF.

The sample holds a few counts of this clone. V gene TRBV2 combines with J gene TRBJ2-2, with 8 positions matching TRBD1. The CDR3 runs 14 residues. Unmatched junction bases numbered 7, after V lost 6 bases and J lost 7 bases. Germline V gene lookup returns CDR1 SNHLY and CDR2 FYNNEI. This CDR3 is CASRDRETSGELFF. The CDR3 bases are TGTGCCAGCAGGGACAGGGAGACGAGCGGGGAGCTGTTTTTT.

This clone was detected once. Other DNA sequences within the sample encode an identical CDR3. The V and J genes are TRBV5-1 and TRBJ2-1; tentative D call: TRBD2 (5 bases). V was shortened by 2 bases and J by 0 bases, with 9 bases between the two germline ends. This CDR3 has 15 amino acids. Looked up from germline, CDR1 is SGHRS and CDR2 is YFSETQ. CDR3 loop: CASSLAVSSYNEQFF. CDR3 DNA: TGCGCCAGCAGCTTAGCGGTGAGCTCCTACAATGAGCAGTTCTTC.

The chain recombines TRBV6-4 with TRBJ1-1; the D gene is possibly TRBD1 (6 bases). The CDR3 is 14 residues long. CDR1 is MRHNA, CDR2 SNTAGT, per germline. V shed 6 bases and J shed 4 bases, with 15 bases lying between them. This CDR3 is CASSREGGGTEAFF. CDR3 DNA sequence: TGTGCCAGCAGCCGGGAGGGGGGCGGCACTGAAGCTTTCTTT.

The rearrangement links TRBV5-1 to TRBJ1-4; possible D gene TRBD1, 5 bases. Between the trimmed V and J ends, which lost 4 bases and 0 bases, there was a span of 13 bases. Germline-derived CDR1 and CDR2 are SGHRS and YFSETQ. CDR3 length: 16 amino acids. DNA of the CDR3: TGCGCCAGCAGCGAGGTAGGGGCTGCAACTAATGAAAAACTGTTTTTT. Encoded protein: CASSEVGAATNEKLFF.

The CDR3, as DNA: TGTGCCAGCAGCTTGAGCGGGACAGCCAACACTGAAGCTTTCTTT. It translates to CASSLSGTANTEAFF. The rearrangement uses TRBV7-2 and TRBJ1-1, with 7 nucleotides matching TRBD1. Per germline, CDR1 SGHTA and CDR2 FQGNSA. This CDR3 comprises 15 residues. The junction had 6 bases not matched to a gene; V was cut back by 3 bases and J by 2 bases.

This chain joins TRBV2 and TRBJ2-7; 7 bases are a match to TRBD2. Germline V gene data show CDR1 as SNHLY and CDR2 as FYNNEI. After removal of 2 bases from V and 4 bases from J, the junction contained 5 bases not matched to a gene. The CDR3 runs to 14 residues. The chain's CDR3 is CASSEMERGYEQYF. CDR3 nucleotides: TGTGCCAGCAGTGAAATGGAGCGGGGTTACGAGCAGTACTTC.

Only one count was recorded for this clone. This same CDR3 is encoded by further DNA sequences in the sample. V and J are TRBV6-1 and TRBJ1-5, with 9 bases matching TRBD1. The CDR3 runs to 13 residues. V lost 7 bases and J lost 6; bases outside the gene matches: 4. Germline V lookup: CDR1 MNHNS, CDR2 SASEGT. The CDR3 reads CASIDRGSQPQHF. Written as DNA, the CDR3 is TGTGCCAGCATCGACAGGGGGAGTCAGCCCCAGCATTTT.

V is TRBV18 and J is TRBJ2-5; no reliable D call. The V gene lost 4 bases and the J gene lost 4 bases, with 13 bases spanning the gap. CDR1 is KGHSH, CDR2 LQKENI, per germline. CDR3 length: 14 residues. This CDR3 is CASSRAAAGETQYF. In DNA form, the CDR3 reads TGTGCCAGCTCACGGGCGGCGGCAGGAGAGACCCAGTACTTC.

The V call is TRBV27, the J call TRBJ2-5; 11 bases are a match to TRBD1. The CDR3 covers 22 residues. Germline CDR1 reads MNHEY; CDR2 reads SMNVEV (reference sequence). V trimming: 5 bases; J trimming: 2 bases; junction bases outside the gene matches: 25. The CDR3 bases are TGTGCCAGCAGTCCACCCCCTAGGACAGGGGGCTTCCAGGGACAAGCGCAAGAGACCCAGTACTTC. This codes for CASSPPPRTGGFQGQAQETQYF.

V gene TRBV28 combines with J gene TRBJ1-3; no clear D gene. Germline assignment: CDR1 MDHEN and CDR2 SYDVKM. V was shortened by 1 base and J by 0 bases, with 10 bases between the two germline ends. CDR3 size: 16 residues. CDR3 DNA sequence: TGTGCCAGCAGTTTATCAACGGTCCTCTCTGGAAACACCATATATTTT. Translated: CASSLSTVLSGNTIYF. The whole variable domain, filled in from reference TRBV28 and TRBJ1-3, reads DVKVTQSSRYLVKRTGEKVFLECVQDMDHENMFWYRQDPGLGLRLIYFSYDVKMKEKGDIPEGYSVSREKKERFSLILESASTNQTSMYLCASSLSTVLSGNTIYFGEGSWLTVV.

This chain links TRBV7-9 with TRBJ2-2; D is possibly TRBD1 or TRBD2 (5 bases each). V lost 4 bases, J lost 0 bases, and 15 bases lay in between. Germline lookup yields CDR1 SEHNR and CDR2 FQNEAQ (reference sequence). CDR3 size: 17 residues. The CDR3 coding sequence is TGTGCCAGCAGCTATCTCAAGGGGAGCCCGAACACCGGGGAGCTGTTTTTT. This encodes CASSYLKGSPNTGELFF. The complete variable domain, with remaining parts taken from reference TRBV7-9 and TRBJ2-2, reads DTGVSQNPRHKITKRGQNVTFRCDPISEHNRLYWYRQTLGQGPEFLTYFQNEAQLEKSRLLSDRFSAERPKGSFSTLEIQRTEQGDSAMYLCASSYLKGSPNTGELFFGEGSRLTVL.

V gene TRBV7-9 combines with J gene TRBJ2-7; 7 nucleotides align to TRBD2. Trimming took 3 bases from V and 2 from J; bases not matched to a gene: 13. The CDR3 has 17 residues. Germline values: CDR1 SEHNR, CDR2 FQNEAQ (reference sequence). The CDR3 region is CASSFRGGRDGTYEQYF. As DNA, the CDR3 is TGTGCCAGCAGCTTTCGCGGGGGAAGGGATGGAACCTACGAGCAGTACTTC.

The CDR3, as DNA: TGTGCCAGCAGGACTAGTAGGTCCTACAATGAGCAGTTCTTC. Protein sequence: CASRTSRSYNEQFF. The chain joins TRBV6-1 to TRBJ2-1; weak D call: TRBD2 (6 bases). V lost 6 bases and J lost 1, with 10 bases in between. Germline V lookup: CDR1 MNHNS, CDR2 SASEGT. CDR3 length equals 14 residues.

V gene TRBV10-2 combines with J gene TRBJ1-6; TRBD1 matches 7 bases. The CDR3 is 14 amino acids. Germline values: CDR1 WSHSY, CDR2 SAAADI. Germline trimming cut 11 bases from V and 2 bases from J; bases unmatched to any gene: 6. The CDR3 nucleotides read TGCGCCTGCGGGGACAGTACCTATAATTCACCCCTCCACTTT. Its translation is CACGDSTYNSPLHF.

The genes are TRBV15 and TRBJ2-7, with 9 bases fitting TRBD2. V trimming: 1 base; J trimming: 5 bases; junction bases outside the gene matches: 6. Germline CDR1 is LNHNV and CDR2 is YYDKDF (reference sequence). CDR3 length: 15 residues. The CDR3 sequence: CATSRGALAGNEQYF. As DNA, the CDR3 is TGTGCCACCAGCAGAGGGGCTCTAGCGGGAAACGAGCAGTACTTC.

The sample holds one count of this clone. An end of the junction does not agree with germline; a read error may underlie this. V usage is TRBV30 and J usage is TRBJ2-1; TRBD2 agrees at 13 bases. This CDR3 region has 13 residues. CDR1 is GTSNPN, CDR2 SVGIG, per germline (reference sequence). CDR3 bases: TGTGTCTGGACTAGCGGGAGTATCGGTGAGCAGTTCTTC. This gives the protein CVWTSGSIGEQFF.

V is TRBV10-3 and J is TRBJ2-1; 11 bases map to TRBD1. The V segment lost 4 bases and the J segment 7 bases; nucleotides outside the gene matches: 6. Germline V lookup: CDR1 ENHRY, CDR2 SYGVKD. CDR3 size: 15 residues. This CDR3 reads CAISGLDRGRNEQFF. CDR3 bases: TGTGCCATCAGTGGTCTGGACAGGGGGCGGAATGAGCAGTTCTTC.